This entry lists 27 T cell receptor beta chains sequenced from one sample in a study of early T cells in non-severe SARS-CoV-2 infection. TCRdb used MiXCR to reprocess the 5' RACE reads, holding one entry per CDR3 protein. This table has some 57,000 distinct CDR3 sequences, more than 9.5% appearing once. Sequences were obtained from whole blood. These receptors were obtained from an adult who was a healthcare worker with PCR-confirmed SARS-CoV-2 infection or an uninfected control (not recorded which).

This clonotype was counted between two and nine times. The chain couples TRBV9 to TRBJ2-5; 9 bases map to TRBD1. CDR3 length: 17 amino acids. The germline V gene has CDR1 SGDLS and CDR2 YYNGEE. J was trimmed by 2 bases and V by 3 bases; bases with no gene match: 11. The CDR3 loop is CASSETPGQGRQETQYF. For the CDR3, the DNA is TGTGCCAGCAGCGAGACGCCGGGACAGGGCCGGCAAGAGACCCAGTACTTC.

The chain employs TRBV27 and TRBJ2-3; a weak D match, TRBD1 (6 bases). Germline values: CDR1 MNHEY, CDR2 SMNVEV (reference sequence). The CDR3 is made up of 16 amino acids. Trimming took off 1 base at V and 2 bases at J, with 13 bases between the two ends. As DNA, the CDR3 is TGTGCCAGCAGTTTATTGGGGGCTGTTTTCACAGATACGCAGTATTTT. Residues: CASSLLGAVFTDTQYF.

This clonotype was detected ten times or more. The J gene is TRBJ2-1, the V gene TRBV20-1, with D possibly called TRBD1 or TRBD2 (5 bases each). The CDR3 has 15 residues. The V and J ends lost 3 bases and 12 bases respectively, with 24 bases between them. CDR1 is DFQATT and CDR2 is SNEGSKA in the germline V gene (reference sequence). CDR3 amino acids: CSARRAGTGQVGQFF. CDR3 nucleotide sequence: TGCAGTGCTAGGAGGGCCGGGACCGGGCAGGTGGGGCAGTTCTTC.

This clonotype was counted many times. This chain joins TRBV5-1 and TRBJ1-4, with 7 bases lining up with TRBD1. The V gene end was trimmed by 4 bases and the J gene end by 6 bases; junction bases not matched to a gene: 9. The CDR3 runs to 15 residues. The germline CDR1 and CDR2 sequences are SGHRS and YFSETQ. CDR3 sequence reads: CASSPGTAFDEKLFF. CDR3 DNA: TGCGCCAGCAGCCCGGGGACAGCCTTCGATGAAAAACTGTTTTTT.

This clonotype was seen ten or more times. The chain employs TRBV6-5 and TRBJ2-2, with D perhaps TRBD2 (6 bases). There are 15 residues in the CDR3. V lost 0 bases to trimming and J lost 6 bases, with 11 bases between them. CDR1 and CDR2 from the germline V gene are MNHEY and SVGAGI. The CDR3 is CASSYSRREAGELFF. DNA of the CDR3: TGTGCCAGCAGTTACTCTAGGAGGGAGGCCGGGGAGCTGTTTTTT.

This clonotype occurred a few times. The genes are TRBV11-2 and TRBJ2-7; 7 bases are a match to TRBD2. Germline assignment: CDR1 SGHAT and CDR2 FQNNGV. The CDR3 is 18 residues long. V lost 3 bases and J lost 4; bases outside the gene matches: 18. CDR3 protein: CASSLRIAGTTYGYEQYF. In nucleotides, the CDR3 is TGTGCCAGCAGCTTGCGTATAGCGGGTACCACCTATGGGTACGAGCAGTACTTC.

This clonotype was seen at least ten times. This chain links TRBV4-2 with TRBJ2-7; D tentatively reads TRBD1 or TRBD2 (6 bases each). Germline V gene data show CDR1 as LGHNA and CDR2 as YNFKEQ. V lost 6 bases and J 4 bases, leaving 13 bases between the germline ends. This CDR3 is built from 13 residues. This CDR3 reads CASRGGAFYEQYF. CDR3 coding DNA: TGTGCCAGCAGGGGGGGCGCGTTTTACGAGCAGTACTTC.

The chain links TRBV6-5 to TRBJ1-2, with unresolved D. CDR1 MNHEY and CDR2 SVGAGI come from the germline V gene. V lost 6 bases and J lost 4, with 12 bases in between. The CDR3 sequence is 13 residues long. This chain's CDR3 is CASSPRETYGYTF. As DNA, the CDR3 is TGTGCCAGCAGCCCGCGTGAAACCTATGGCTACACCTTC.

This clonotype has ten or more counts. This chain connects TRBV5-1 to TRBJ2-1; either TRBD1 or TRBD2 may fit D (5 bases each). Germline V lookup: CDR1 SGHRS, CDR2 YFSETQ. This CDR3 spans 15 amino acids. V gave up 4 bases and J gave up 1 base, with 12 bases separating them. CDR3 sequence: CASSPDWGSYNEQFF. The CDR3 DNA sequence: TGCGCCAGCAGCCCCGACTGGGGGTCCTACAATGAGCAGTTCTTC.

This clonotype was recorded at least ten times. This chain links TRBV28 with TRBJ1-2; D is unresolved. From germline, CDR1 is MDHEN and CDR2 SYDVKM. The V and J ends lost 8 bases and 5 bases respectively, with 12 bases between them. This CDR3 contains 12 residues. The DNA of the CDR3 is TGTGCCAGCTCAAGGACTGGGTATGGCTACACCTTC. Translation gives CASSRTGYGYTF.

The chain employs TRBV5-4 and TRBJ1-6, with 10 bases that match TRBD1. V was clipped by 3 bases and J by 9 bases; unmatched bases: 6. The CDR3 is 15 amino acids. Looked up from germline, CDR1 is SGHNT and CDR2 is YYREEE (reference sequence). The chain's CDR3 is CASSWTGTGASPLHF. In nucleotides, the CDR3 is TGTGCCAGCAGCTGGACCGGGACAGGGGCTTCACCCCTCCACTTT.

The chain recombines TRBV7-8 with TRBJ2-3; 8 nucleotides match TRBD2. J was trimmed by 0 bases and V by 1 base; bases with no gene match: 6. Germline V gene sequence: CDR1 SGHVS, CDR2 FQNEAQ. The CDR3 contains 17 residues. The CDR3 reads CASSLGISGVSTDTQYF. The DNA for the CDR3 is TGTGCCAGCAGCTTAGGGATTAGCGGGGTTAGCACAGATACGCAGTATTTT. Full variable domain (remainder filled in from reference TRBV7-8 and TRBJ2-3): GAGVSQSPRYKVAKRGQDVALRCDPISGHVSLFWYQQALGQGPEFLTYFQNEAQLDKSGLPSDRFFAERPEGSVSTLKIQRTQQEDSAVYLCASSLGISGVSTDTQYFGPGTRLTVL.

The rearrangement joins TRBV10-3 to TRBJ2-3; perhaps TRBD2 as D (6 bases). Germline V lookup: CDR1 ENHRY, CDR2 SYGVKD. The ends were cut back, 2 bases at V and 13 bases at J, with 13 bases in the middle. This CDR3 has 12 amino acids. The CDR3 DNA reads TGTGCCATCAGTGAGGCGGAGGGTCCAGAGTATTTT. It translates to CAISEAEGPEYF.

This clonotype was recorded many times. This chain connects TRBV10-3 to TRBJ1-1, with D perhaps TRBD1 (5 bases). The germline V and J ends were trimmed by 1 base and 4 bases, with 10 bases remaining between them. In germline, CDR1 is ENHRY, CDR2 SYGVKD. The CDR3 has 14 amino acids. CDR3 coding DNA: TGTGCCATCAGTGAGTGGGACGGGGGCACTGAAGCTTTCTTT. Encoded protein: CAISEWDGGTEAFF.

The chain links TRBV4-2 to TRBJ2-7; D is ambiguous. V lost 4 bases to trimming and J lost 0 bases, with 7 bases between them. The germline CDR1 and CDR2 sequences are LGHNA and YNFKEQ. This CDR3 region has 13 residues. The CDR3 reads CASSPVSSYEQYF. The CDR3 nucleotides are TGTGCCAGCAGCCCCGTTAGCTCCTACGAGCAGTACTTC.

This clonotype was counted many times. The rearrangement uses TRBV24-1 and TRBJ2-5, with unresolved D. This CDR3 is built from 15 residues. V was pared by 3 bases and J by 5 bases, with 15 bases between. CDR1 and CDR2 from the germline V gene are KGHDR and SFDVKD. In DNA, the CDR3 is TGTGCCACCAGTGATCCTTCGACCCCGAGTGAGACCCAGTACTTC. Its translation is CATSDPSTPSETQYF.

This clonotype was detected many times. The chain couples TRBV20-1 to TRBJ1-1, with 8 bases fitting TRBD1. The CDR3 runs to 18 residues. The germline V gene has CDR1 DFQATT and CDR2 SNEGSKA (reference sequence). Trimming at V came to 0 bases and at J to 0 bases, leaving 12 bases not matched to a gene. CDR3 in DNA: TGCAGTGCTAGAGACCAATTACAGGGGGTCAAAGTGAACACTGAAGCTTTCTTT. It codes for CSARDQLQGVKVNTEAFF.

This clonotype was detected many times. CDR3 residues: CASSRDRTELFF. CDR3 sequence (DNA): TGTGCCAGCAGCAGGGACAGGACGGAGCTGTTTTTT. The chain carries TRBV12-3 or TRBV12-4 and TRBJ2-2; TRBD1 agrees at 8 bases. With V trimmed by 6 bases and J by 10 bases, 4 bases remained unmatched. This CDR3 is built from 12 residues.

This clonotype was recorded many times. The genes are TRBV19 and TRBJ1-6, with D possibly matching TRBD1 (5 bases). Germline V gene sequence: CDR1 LNHDA, CDR2 SQIVND (reference sequence). Trimming took off 3 bases at V and 7 bases at J, with 10 bases between the two ends. CDR3 length equals 14 residues. CDR3 DNA: TGTGCCAGTAGTATGACAGAAGAGAATTCACCCCTCCACTTT. This codes for CASSMTEENSPLHF.

In this sample, this clonotype turned up a few times. The gene calls are TRBV11-3 and TRBJ2-3; D possibly matches TRBD1 or TRBD2 (6 bases each). The CDR3 covers 14 residues. The germline V gene encodes CDR1 SGHNT and CDR2 YENEEA. Trimming removed 5 bases at V and 6 bases at J, with 15 bases between. CDR3 loop: CASSTTRGRDTQYF. CDR3 nucleotide sequence: TGTGCCAGCAGCACCACCCGGGGGCGGGATACGCAGTATTTT.

The chain has TRBV7-2 and TRBJ2-7; either TRBD1 or TRBD2 may fit D (6 bases each). The CDR3 spans 14 residues. The germline V and J ends were trimmed by 6 bases and 5 bases, with 17 bases remaining between them. Germline V gene lookup returns CDR1 SGHTA and CDR2 FQGNSA. The CDR3 here is CASSSIRGAHEQYF. CDR3 bases: TGTGCCAGCAGTTCCATAAGGGGGGCCCACGAGCAGTACTTC.

This clonotype occurred many times. The genes are TRBV19 and TRBJ1-5; TRBD1 aligns across 8 bases. The CDR3 runs to 15 residues. V trimming: 2 bases; J trimming: 7 bases; junction bases outside the gene matches: 7. Germline V gene data show CDR1 as LNHDA and CDR2 as SQIVND (reference sequence). The CDR3 spells CASSIQAGGRQPQHF. The CDR3 nucleotides are TGTGCCAGTAGTATACAGGCAGGGGGCAGACAGCCCCAGCATTTT.

This clonotype appeared a few times. The CDR3 here is CASRPSGSSYEQYF. CDR3 bases: TGTGCCAGCAGACCGAGCGGGAGCTCCTACGAGCAGTACTTC. This chain links TRBV7-9 with TRBJ2-7; 8 bases are a match to TRBD2. The V and J ends lost 6 bases and 0 bases, in that order; junction bases with no gene match: 4. Germline-derived CDR1 and CDR2 are SEHNR and FQNEAQ (reference sequence). The CDR3 is 14 amino acids.

This clonotype was seen repeatedly, ten times or more. The genes are TRBV5-3 and TRBJ1-3; no reliable D call. Being an ORF, TRBV5-3 has a function that is uncertain. V gave up 0 bases and J gave up 1 base, with 17 bases separating them. The CDR3 extends over 18 amino acids. The CDR3 bases are TGTGCCAGAAGCTTGGACACGTTACCGAGTTTTTCTGGAAACACCATATATTTT. It yields the protein CARSLDTLPSFSGNTIYF.

This clonotype has a count of ten or more. The chain uses TRBV6-2 or TRBV6-3 and TRBJ2-1; TRBD2 agrees at 10 bases. V shed 8 bases and J 4 bases; nucleotides not matched to a gene: 8. The CDR3 spans 15 residues. Germline CDR1 and CDR2: MNHEY and SVGEGT. The CDR3 bases are TGTGCCAGCCGCAGCGGGAGGGCCCTATACAATGAGCAGTTCTTC. It yields the protein CASRSGRALYNEQFF.

This clonotype was observed at least ten times. This sequence joins TRBV7-8 and TRBJ2-3, with a possible D match to TRBD2 (5 bases). CDR3 length: 15 residues. Germline loops: CDR1 SGHVS, CDR2 FQNEAQ. V lost 5 bases and J 4 bases, leaving 16 bases between the germline ends. The CDR3, as DNA: TGTGCCAGCAGCCGGCGGACCGGGCGGGCAGATACGCAGTATTTT. As protein: CASSRRTGRADTQYF.

This chain uses TRBV5-1 with TRBJ2-5; unclear D gene. Germline lookup yields CDR1 SGHRS and CDR2 YFSETQ. The CDR3 extends over 14 amino acids. The V end was cut by 1 base, the J end by 2 bases, with 9 bases between. This CDR3 reads CASSLTSPQETQYF. The CDR3 nucleotides are TGCGCCAGCAGCTTGACGTCGCCTCAAGAGACCCAGTACTTC.